Listed below are T cell receptor beta chains from one sample, sequenced in a study of memory CD4+ T cells and cytomegalovirus serostatus. Sequenced by immunoSEQ multiplex PCR; TCRdb stores in-frame clones only, minus some. This repertoire shows about 48,000 clones, about three quarters found once; its top ten account for roughly 0.76%. Source material: memory CD4+ T cells from blood. These receptors all come from an adult in good health and CMV-seronegative. Both conserved end residues are part of each CDR3. The D gene is left open where the match is weak. Clone sizes are given selectively: once, few, many, or a class where the clone is expanded.

V gene	D gene	J gene	clone size	CDR3 protein	CDR3 DNA
TRBV28	TRBD2	TRBJ2-1	NA	CASSSPGRESVNEQFF	TGTGCCAGCAGTTCCCCAGGGCGGGAGTCAGTGAATGAGCAGTTCTTC
TRBV5-1	NA	TRBJ1-2	NA	CASSSGRRSNYGYTF	TGCGCCAGCAGCTCCGGGAGACGTTCTAACTATGGCTACACCTTC
TRBV2	TRBD1	TRBJ2-7	NA	CASSEQGATYEQYF	TGTGCCAGCAGTGAGCAGGGGGCGACCTACGAGCAGTACTTC
TRBV10-3	NA	TRBJ1-2	NA	CAISLDVYGYTF	TGTGCCATCAGTCTTGATGTCTATGGCTACACCTTC
TRBV30	NA	TRBJ2-3	NA	CAWRVPPPLRSTDTQYF	TGTGCCTGGAGGGTACCACCCCCGCTTCGCAGCACAGATACGCAGTATTTT
TRBV10-1	NA	TRBJ2-3	NA	CASSEHRSTDTQYF	TGCGCCAGCAGTGAGCATAGATCCACAGATACGCAGTATTTT
TRBV6-1	NA	TRBJ1-2	few	CAIFAGPGSNYGYTF	TGTGCCATCTTTGCGGGGCCTGGGTCTAACTATGGCTACACCTTC
TRBV2	TRBD2	TRBJ2-7	NA	CASRPTSGGAYEQYF	TGTGCCAGCAGGCCTACTAGCGGGGGTGCCTACGAGCAGTACTTC
TRBV11-2	NA	TRBJ2-1	NA	CASSPRDRRNEQFF	TGTGCCAGCAGCCCCCGGGACCGCCGAAATGAGCAGTTCTTC
TRBV10-2	TRBD2	TRBJ2-2	NA	CASSHRAGGPGELFF	TGCGCCAGCAGCCACAGGGCGGGGGGACCCGGGGAGCTGTTTTTT
TRBV5-5	NA	TRBJ1-1	few	CASSLYGGLNTEAFF	TGTGCCAGCAGCTTGTACGGGGGGCTGAACACTGAAGCTTTCTTT
TRBV28	NA	TRBJ1-5	once	CASARTAPNQPQHF	TGTGCCAGCGCCCGGACAGCGCCCAATCAGCCCCAGCATTTT
TRBV6-1	NA	TRBJ1-2	few	CASSTGTPKDYGYTF	TGTGCCAGCAGTACAGGGACACCTAAGGATTATGGCTACACCTTC
TRBV7-9	NA	TRBJ1-1	NA	CASSLEGAAFF	TGTGCCAGCAGCTTAGAGGGAGCGGCTTTCTTT
TRBV7-9	NA	TRBJ2-7	NA	CASSLGGGLYEQYF	TGTGCCAGCAGCTTAGGGGGAGGACTCTACGAGCAGTACTTC
TRBV27	TRBD2	TRBJ2-7	NA	CASSWTGTSAYEQYF	TGTGCCAGCAGCTGGACCGGGACTAGCGCCTACGAGCAGTACTTC
TRBV19	NA	TRBJ1-2	NA	CASRLQERFGYGYTF	TGTGCCAGTAGATTACAGGAGCGCTTTGGCTATGGCTACACCTTC
TRBV6-5	TRBD1	TRBJ2-5	NA	CASTRGIWETQYF	TGTGCCAGCACCAGGGGGATTTGGGAGACCCAGTACTTC
TRBV19	NA	TRBJ1-2	NA	CASRMTHLDYGYTF	TGTGCCAGTAGAATGACACACCTTGACTATGGCTACACCTTC
TRBV5-1	TRBD1	TRBJ1-4	NA	CASRRTGTGESEKLFF	TGCGCCAGCAGACGGACTGGGACAGGGGAGAGTGAAAAACTGTTTTTT
TRBV4-2	NA	TRBJ2-5	NA	CASSHLPEGSGETQYF	TGTGCCAGCAGCCACCTCCCCGAGGGCTCGGGGGAGACCCAGTACTTC
TRBV30	NA	TRBJ2-1	NA	CAWSLGAGSYNEQFF	TGTGCCTGGAGTCTTGGAGCGGGCTCCTACAATGAGCAGTTCTTC
TRBV10-3	TRBD1	TRBJ2-2	NA	CAISPQGYTGELFF	TGTGCCATCAGTCCACAGGGGTACACCGGGGAGCTGTTTTTT
TRBV6-5	NA	TRBJ1-1	NA	CASSYSSTQGSTEAFF	TGTGCCAGCAGTTACTCGAGTACTCAGGGGAGCACTGAAGCTTTCTTT
TRBV7-2	TRBD1	TRBJ1-1	NA	CASSPGQAGAEAFF	TGTGCCAGCAGTCCTGGACAGGCCGGGGCTGAAGCTTTCTTT
TRBV4-1	NA	TRBJ1-1	NA	CASNAQGRTEAFF	TGCGCCAGCAACGCACAGGGAAGGACTGAAGCTTTCTTT
TRBV30	NA	TRBJ1-2	NA	CAWSVRGGYTF	TGTGCCTGGAGTGTACGGGGTGGCTACACCTTC
TRBV6-1	NA	TRBJ2-4	NA	CASSEIAALQYF	TGTGCCAGCAGTGAGATAGCTGCACTCCAGTACTTC
TRBV2	NA	TRBJ1-2	NA	CASSEWGSNGYTF	TGTGCCAGCAGTGAATGGGGAAGTAATGGCTACACCTTC
TRBV30	NA	TRBJ2-7	NA	CAWRGVEEQYF	TGTGCCTGGAGGGGGGTTGAAGAGCAGTACTTC
TRBV6-5	NA	TRBJ1-1	NA	CASSYSTGRAFF	TGTGCCAGCAGTTACTCGACAGGTCGGGCTTTCTTT
TRBV11-2	NA	TRBJ1-1	NA	CASTPRYGGGEAFF	TGTGCCAGCACCCCCCGGTACGGGGGGGGTGAAGCTTTCTTT
TRBV10-1	NA	TRBJ1-4	NA	CASSQTHGVGEKLFF	TGCGCCAGCTCCCAAACCCACGGGGTGGGTGAAAAACTGTTTTTT
TRBV6-5	NA	TRBJ2-5	once	CASSYLQEYQETQYF	TGTGCCAGCAGTTACCTACAGGAGTACCAAGAGACCCAGTACTTC
TRBV27	TRBD2	TRBJ2-5	NA	CASSPGLAGLGPLQETQYF	TGTGCCAGCAGTCCTGGACTAGCGGGCCTAGGCCCCCTCCAAGAGACCCAGTACTTC
TRBV10-3	NA	TRBJ2-6	few	CAMARGTGANVLTF	TGTGCCATGGCCCGGGGGACTGGGGCCAACGTCCTGACTTTC
TRBV5-1	NA	TRBJ1-1	NA	CASSLTIRSEAFF	TGCGCCAGCAGCTTGACAATCCGAAGTGAAGCTTTCTTT
TRBV18	NA	TRBJ1-5	NA	CASSQDRRNSNQPQHF	TGTGCCAGCTCGCAAGACAGGAGGAATAGCAATCAGCCCCAGCATTTT
TRBV5-4	NA	TRBJ2-7	NA	CASSSDSQQYF	TGTGCCAGCAGCTCTGACAGCCAGCAGTACTTC
TRBV30	NA	TRBJ1-2	NA	CAWARSARGYTF	TGTGCCTGGGCGAGATCAGCCCGCGGCTACACCTTC
TRBV10-3	NA	TRBJ2-6	NA	CAIRPDGANVLTF	TGTGCCATCAGGCCAGATGGGGCCAACGTCCTGACTTTC
TRBV19	TRBD2	TRBJ2-7	few	CASSGLAATVREQYF	TGTGCCAGTAGTGGACTAGCGGCAACCGTACGCGAGCAGTACTTC
TRBV9	NA	TRBJ1-3	NA	CASSVRGSGNTIYF	TGTGCCAGCAGCGTGAGGGGCTCTGGAAACACCATATATTTT
TRBV9	NA	TRBJ1-2	NA	CASSREGGGVNYGYTF	TGTGCCAGCAGCCGGGAGGGTGGGGGCGTGAACTATGGCTACACCTTC
TRBV20-1	NA	TRBJ1-2	NA	CSPMDGVGYTF	TGCAGCCCGATGGACGGCGTGGGCTACACCTTC
TRBV6-1	TRBD2	TRBJ2-7	NA	CASRGGGKVYEQYF	TGTGCCAGCAGGGGGGGAGGGAAGGTATACGAGCAGTACTTC
TRBV11-2	NA	TRBJ1-4	NA	CASSRTTLLTNEKLFF	TGTGCCAGCAGCCGGACAACCCTTTTAACTAATGAAAAACTGTTTTTT
TRBV28	TRBD1	TRBJ1-5	NA	CASRPPGGAQPQHF	TGTGCCAGCAGGCCACCAGGGGGCGCTCAGCCCCAGCATTTT
TRBV2	NA	TRBJ2-1	NA	CASSEINQFF	TGTGCCAGCAGTGAAATCAATCAGTTCTTC
TRBV7-9	NA	TRBJ2-5	NA	CASSQPGHNLETQYF	TGTGCCAGCAGCCAACCGGGACACAATTTAGAGACCCAGTACTTC
TRBV30	NA	TRBJ1-1	few	CAWRGGLMNTEAFF	TGTGCCTGGAGGGGGGGGCTTATGAACACTGAAGCTTTCTTT